The 12 T cell receptor beta chains below all came from one sample that was sequenced in a study of cytomegalovirus exposure and HLA in healthy donors. With 60 Vbeta and 13 Jbeta primers, the PCR was carried out. The table came from immunoSEQ multiplex PCR; TCRdb's copy has only in-frame clones and leaves some out. The sample shows about 130,000 clones, about 72% of them seen only once. The sequencing sample was made of PBMCs. Receptor source: a female donor in good health and CMV-seronegative.

Only one count was recorded for this clone. The DNA of the CDR3 is TGTGCCAGCAGCCTAGCGGGAGAATACAATGAGCAGTTCTTC. Translating it yields CASSLAGEYNEQFF. The chain has TRBV2 and TRBJ2-1; 10 nucleotides match TRBD2. The length of the CDR3 is 14 residues. Germline V gene data show CDR1 as SNHLY and CDR2 as FYNNEI. V gave up 6 bases and J gave up 4 bases; unmatched junction bases: 3.

The J gene is TRBJ2-3, the V gene TRBV4-2, with a possible D match to TRBD2 (5 bases). The CDR3 length is 16 residues. The V end was cut by 1 base, the J end by 3 bases, with 14 bases between. Germline V gene sequence: CDR1 LGHNA, CDR2 YNFKEQ. The CDR3, as DNA: TGTGCCAGCAGCCAAGTTGAGGCCCGAGGGACAGATACGCAGTATTTT. Translation gives CASSQVEARGTDTQYF.

Only one count was recorded for this clone. The V gene is TRBV7-2, the J gene TRBJ1-5, with a possible D match to TRBD1 (5 bases). With 2 bases removed from V and 3 bases from J, the gap between germline ends came to 11 bases. This CDR3 has 15 residues. CDR1 and CDR2 (germline): SGHTA, FQGNSA. CDR3 DNA: TGTGCCAGCAGCTTAAGCCAGGGCTACAATCAGCCCCAGCATTTT. Protein: CASSLSQGYNQPQHF.

This chain joins TRBV4-1 and TRBJ2-1; a possible D gene is TRBD2 (5 bases). The CDR3 sequence is 15 residues long. Germline-derived CDR1 and CDR2 are MGHRA and YSYEKL. Trimming took 0 bases from V and 2 from J, leaving 8 bases between them. DNA for the CDR3: TGCGCCAGCAGCCAAGAGGAGGTCGCCTACAATGAGCAGTTCTTC. The encoded protein is CASSQEEVAYNEQFF.

This sequence joins TRBV28 and TRBJ1-1, with D uncertain. This CDR3 has 16 amino acids. Germline values: CDR1 MDHEN, CDR2 SYDVKM. V was shortened by 1 base and J by 0 bases, with 12 bases between the two germline ends. CDR3 DNA sequence: TGTGCCAGCAGTTTATCGTTCGGGGTGCTGAACACTGAAGCTTTCTTT. Translation gives CASSLSFGVLNTEAFF.

Comment on this clone: Other nucleotide sequences in the sample specify the same CDR3. The chain combines TRBV28 with TRBJ1-4; possibly TRBD1 for D (5 bases). CDR3 length equals 12 residues. V lost 5 bases, J lost 6 bases, and 7 bases lay in between. Germline CDR1 is MDHEN and CDR2 is SYDVKM. As DNA, the CDR3 is TGTGCCAGCAGTCCCAGGGATGAAAAACTGTTTTTT. This sequence encodes CASSPRDEKLFF.

The chain combines TRBV5-4 with TRBJ2-5, with D perhaps matching TRBD2 (5 bases). The germline V gene encodes CDR1 SGHNT and CDR2 YYREEE (reference sequence). V was cut by 0 bases and J by 4 bases, with 7 bases left in between. CDR3 length: 13 residues. The chain's CDR3 is CASSLGAGETQYF. For the CDR3, the DNA is TGTGCCAGCAGCTTGGGGGCGGGAGAGACCCAGTACTTC.

The chain links TRBV10-3 to TRBJ2-5, with D perhaps TRBD2 (6 bases). The V and J ends lost 2 bases and 1 base respectively, with 8 bases between them. CDR3 length: 14 amino acids. Germline V lookup: CDR1 ENHRY, CDR2 SYGVKD. The CDR3 reads CAISEGGSQETQYF. The DNA for the CDR3 is TGTGCCATCAGTGAGGGGGGGAGCCAAGAGACCCAGTACTTC.

The chain carries TRBV7-2 and TRBJ1-1; D is perhaps TRBD1 (5 bases). Per the germline V gene, CDR1 is SGHTA and CDR2 is FQGNSA. The V end was cut by 1 base, the J end by 4 bases, with 13 bases between. The CDR3 extends over 15 amino acids. The CDR3 DNA follows: TGTGCCAGCAGCTTAGAGCTAGGGGAAATCACTGAAGCTTTCTTT. It yields the protein CASSLELGEITEAFF.

The rearrangement uses TRBV5-1 and TRBJ2-7; D call uncertain. Germline loops: CDR1 SGHRS, CDR2 YFSETQ. CDR3 length: 13 amino acids. Trimming removed 2 bases at V and 3 bases at J, with 9 bases between. CDR3: CASSFRLNYEQYF. In DNA, the CDR3 is TGCGCCAGCAGCTTCCGACTCAACTACGAGCAGTACTTC. The complete variable domain, with remaining parts taken from reference TRBV5-1 and TRBJ2-7, reads KAGVTQTPRYLIKTRGQQVTLSCSPISGHRSVSWYQQTPGQGLQFLFEYFSETQRNKGNFPGRFSGRQFSNSRSEMNVSTLELGDSALYLCASSFRLNYEQYFGPGTRLTVT.

The chain recombines TRBV7-6 with TRBJ2-4, with a weak D call TRBD2 (7 bases). Trimming pared 1 base from V and 1 base from J, leaving 14 bases between. Germline-derived CDR1 and CDR2 are SGHVS and FNYEAQ. The CDR3 has 17 amino acids. CDR3 amino acids: CASSLERGGLAKNIQYF. The CDR3, as DNA: TGTGCCAGCAGCTTAGAGAGGGGGGGGCTCGCCAAAAACATTCAGTACTTC.

In its sample, this clone was seen a few times. V is TRBV5-1 and J is TRBJ1-5, with 11 bases aligning to TRBD1. The CDR3 sequence is 15 residues long. V was clipped by 4 bases and J by 6 bases; unmatched bases: 6. Germline V lookup: CDR1 SGHRS, CDR2 YFSETQ. The CDR3 loop is CASSPGQGGIQPQHF. In nucleotides, the CDR3 is TGCGCCAGCAGCCCGGGACAGGGGGGGATTCAGCCCCAGCATTTT.